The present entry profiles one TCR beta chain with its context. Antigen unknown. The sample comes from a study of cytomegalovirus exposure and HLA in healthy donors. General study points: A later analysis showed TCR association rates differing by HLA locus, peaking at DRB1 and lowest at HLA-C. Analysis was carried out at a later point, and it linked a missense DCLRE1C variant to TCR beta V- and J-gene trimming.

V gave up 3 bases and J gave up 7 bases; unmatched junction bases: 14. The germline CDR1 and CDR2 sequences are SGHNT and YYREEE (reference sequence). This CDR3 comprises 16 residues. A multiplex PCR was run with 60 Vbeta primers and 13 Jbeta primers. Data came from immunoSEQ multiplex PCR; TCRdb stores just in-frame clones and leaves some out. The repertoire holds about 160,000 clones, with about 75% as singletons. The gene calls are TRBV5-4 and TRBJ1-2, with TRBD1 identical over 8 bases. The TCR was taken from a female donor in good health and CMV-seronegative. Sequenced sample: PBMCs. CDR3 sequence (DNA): TGTGCCAGCAGCTCCCCGGGACAGGCGAATTGGGTTGGCTACACCTTC. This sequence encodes CASSSPGQANWVGYTF.